Sequencing of this T cell receptor beta chain was carried out in a study of T cells in Graves' hyperthyroidism and ophthalmopathy (dated by TCRdb to the late 2010s). A note on the overall study: Peripheral blood samples were taken at the time of initial diagnosis, prior to any treatment. For training and testing, the 100 or so patients in the discovery cohort were randomly divided in a 7:3 ratio. Prospective prediction of ophthalmopathy was tested in an independent validation cohort of about 19 hyperthyroidism patients and 15 to 17 patients who later progressed to ophthalmopathy. The study also compared thyroid tissue and blood T-cell repertoires from 5 to 7 Graves' hyperthyroidism patients. TCR V-J signatures able to tell the groups apart were searched for in a discovery cohort of around 95 patients, of whom around 43 had Graves' ophthalmopathy and around 56 had stable Graves' hyperthyroidism. According to the paper, TCR Vbeta CDR3 sequencing was carried out on more than 120 peripheral blood samples, which came from over 40 ophthalmopathy, 80 or so hyperthyroidism and roughly 17 progressor patients. After blood sampling, hyperthyroidism patients were treated with methimazole at a starting dose of 30 mg daily, and ophthalmopathy patients were treated with high-dose intravenous methylprednisolone. Overall study outcomes, separate from this receptor: In validation, the model predicted progression to ophthalmopathy a median of about 5.9 months before onset, with about 67% sensitivity and around 76% specificity. Sample size was not statistically predetermined, and blinding of investigators to group allocation was not performed. In cross-validation, a model built on a 13 V-J signature told ophthalmopathy apart from stable hyperthyroidism with under 90% sensitivity and around 81% specificity, and in testing the same model reached 80%/75%. Most expanded thyroid clonotypes (frequency above 0.001) were also detected in blood, suggesting blood repertoires may reflect thyroid immune responses.

V drops 4 bases and J drops 1 base, leaving 10 bases in between. From the cysteine through the phenylalanine, the CDR3 covers 14 amino acids. Only CDR3 DNA is held: 42 bases, read in frame from base 1. In the germline V gene, CDR1 corresponds to SNHLY and CDR2 to FYNNEI. This clonotype turned up a few times. Its antigen target is currently unknown. Base qualities are not recorded, but no much larger clone differs from it by a single base. A patient counted as having stable Graves' hyperthyroidism if no progression to ophthalmopathy occurred over 18 months of follow-up. Hyperthyroidism patients were newly diagnosed, had a disease duration of under 2 months, and were aged 18 to 65 years. Exclusion was applied to patients with uncontrolled infections, other autoimmune diseases, pregnancy or lactation. Diagnoses were established on the basis of clinical symptoms, serum thyroxine and TRAb, thyroid ultrasound, and orbital computed tomography. PBMCs were isolated from 8 to 10 ml of fresh peripheral blood by Ficoll-Paque density gradient centrifugation. Trizol reagent was used to extract total RNA, and RNA quality was then checked on an Agilent 2100 Bioanalyzer.

The TCR beta CDR3 regions were amplified from RNA transcripts. The TCR CDR3 was subjected to a first round of RT-PCR using the HTBI primer set and the Qiagen OneStep RT-PCR kit. The libraries were constructed in a second round of multiplex PCR and then size-selected and purified. The libraries were sequenced on an Illumina HiSeq2000 using paired-end 100 bp reads. Concerning the study's data processing: SOAPnuke was used to process the raw data, throwing out any read that contained adapters or uncalled bases, had a mean Phred below 15, or lacked an exact constant-primer or identifier match. COPE v1.2.5 was used to merge high-quality paired reads, and clonotypes were defined as unique nucleotide sequences. MiTCR v1.1 was used to align clonotypes to the IMGT TRBV, TRBD and TRBJ reference segments. The analysis included only V-J combinations with a frequency above 0.0001, which together covered 98% to 99.2% of the repertoires. The TCS score was defined as the ratio of F50 (clonal expansion) to E x V (chaos), calculated using BLOSUM62-based TCRdist between CDR3 peptides within each V-J. Welch's t-statistics and random forest reduced fewer than 550 V-J features to roughly 13, which were used in a naive Bayes classifier (R e1071). TCRdb applied fastp at Q25 and MiXCR to the public reads, then kept only in-frame beta chains. Rows are unified per CDR3 protein, each entry keeping the most common DNA and genes. Clone size and V and J calls follow TCRdb, not the original study. The sample data list around 450,000 distinct CDR3 sequences, and more than 15% of these were observed just once. The ten top clones hold almost 8% of the sample.

The receptor comes from a woman aged 18-29 years with Graves' hyperthyroidism. Recombination joined TRBV2 with TRBJ2-5; TRBD2 is possibly the D segment (5 matching bases). Sequencing was done on a sample of blood. Here the CDR3 is given as CASSVVGSQETQYF. The bases read TGTGCCAGCAGTGTGGTAGGGAGCCAAGAGACCCAGTACTTC. The full variable domain, completed from the reference TRBV2 and TRBJ2-5 proteins outside the CDR3, reads EPEVTQTPSHQVTQMGQEVILRCVPISNHLYFYWYRQILGQKVEFLVSFYNNEISEKSEIFDDQFSVERPDGSNFTLKIRSTKLEDSAMYFCASSVVGSQETQYFGPGTRLLVL.